Listed here are 14 T cell receptor beta chains from one sample, sequenced in a study of blood T cell repertoires in COVID-19. Assay: immunoSEQ multiplex PCR; the TCRdb copy retains only in-frame clones and omits some. The table lists under 400,000 clones, roughly 90% of them singletons. Sequenced sample: PBMCs or T cells enriched from blood (not recorded which). These receptors were collected from a young woman who had been exposed to COVID-19.

This sequence joins TRBV10-2 and TRBJ1-2, with D possibly matching TRBD1 (5 bases). The CDR3 loop spans 12 amino acids. Germline V gene sequence: CDR1 WSHSY, CDR2 SAAADI. Between the trimmed V and J ends, which lost 6 bases and 5 bases, there was a span of 10 bases. CDR3 in amino acids: CASRSGSYGYTF. In DNA form, the CDR3 reads TGCGCCAGCAGGTCAGGGTCTTATGGCTACACCTTC.

This sequence joins TRBV18 and TRBJ2-7; 12 bases match TRBD2. There are 18 residues in the CDR3. Looked up from germline, CDR1 is KGHSH and CDR2 is LQKENI. The junction had 16 bases not matched to a gene; V was cut back by 5 bases and J by 5 bases. The CDR3 reads CASSSQDMTSGSVDEQYF. CDR3 sequence (DNA): TGTGCCAGCTCATCCCAGGACATGACTAGCGGGAGTGTGGACGAGCAGTACTTC.

V usage is TRBV18 and J usage is TRBJ2-1, with D tentatively TRBD2 (6 bases). The CDR3 is 16 residues long. CDR1 KGHSH and CDR2 LQKENI come from the germline V gene. The V end lost 4 bases, the J end lost 1 base, and 14 bases lay between the germline ends. CDR3 sequence (DNA): TGTGCCAGCTCACTTCTAGCGCCCCAATCCTACAATGAGCAGTTCTTC. It yields the protein CASSLLAPQSYNEQFF.

This clone came up once. This chain joins TRBV19 and TRBJ1-2, with 8 positions matching TRBD1. The V and J ends lost 5 bases and 9 bases, in that order; junction bases with no gene match: 8. Germline V CDR1 and CDR2: LNHDA, SQIVND (reference sequence). The CDR3 covers 13 residues. In DNA, the CDR3 is TGTGCCAGTAGTGCCCGACAGGGGTTGCGCTACACCTTC. The encoded protein is CASSARQGLRYTF.

This sequence joins TRBV21-1 and TRBJ2-1; the table names TRBD1, a call not compared with the DNA. TRBV21-1 is a known pseudogene. The CDR3 runs 15 residues. CDR3 loop: CASSKRDSLYNEQFF. In DNA form, the CDR3 reads TGTGCCAGCAGCAAACGGGACAGCCTATACAATGAGCAGTTCTTC.

This rearrangement joins TRBV30 to TRBJ2-6, with D perhaps TRBD1 (6 bases). Per germline, CDR1 GTSNPN and CDR2 SVGIG (reference sequence). The ends were cut back, 5 bases at V and 0 bases at J, with 11 bases in the middle. CDR3 size: 15 residues. CDR3 sequence reads: CAWELQGSGANVLTF. The DNA for the CDR3 is TGTGCCTGGGAACTACAGGGCTCTGGGGCCAACGTCCTGACTTTC. The full variable domain, its missing parts supplied by reference TRBV30 and TRBJ2-6, is SQTIHQWPATLVQPVGSPLSLECTVEGTSNPNLYWYRQAAGRGLQLLFYSVGIGQISSEVPQNLSASRPQDRQFILSSKKLLLSDSGFYLCAWELQGSGANVLTFGAGSRLTVL.

V is TRBV28 and J is TRBJ1-1; 8 nucleotides match TRBD1. CDR3 length: 13 amino acids. V shed 3 bases and J 3 bases; nucleotides not matched to a gene: 0. CDR1 MDHEN and CDR2 SYDVKM come from the germline V gene. CDR3 loop: CASSLDRDTEAFF. CDR3 DNA: TGTGCCAGCAGTTTGGACAGGGACACTGAAGCTTTCTTT. The full variable domain, completed using reference TRBV28 and TRBJ1-1, is DVKVTQSSRYLVKRTGEKVFLECVQDMDHENMFWYRQDPGLGLRLIYFSYDVKMKEKGDIPEGYSVSREKKERFSLILESASTNQTSMYLCASSLDRDTEAFFGQGTRLTVV.

V is TRBV30 and J is TRBJ1-2; D possibly corresponds to TRBD1 (6 bases). The V end lost 5 bases, the J end lost 8 bases, and 18 bases lay between the germline ends. Germline V gene lookup returns CDR1 GTSNPN and CDR2 SVGIG (reference sequence). The CDR3 length is 13 residues. The CDR3 protein is CAWGTGIAGGYTF. As DNA, the CDR3 is TGTGCCTGGGGCACAGGGATCGCAGGGGGCTACACCTTC.

The chain is built from TRBV28 and TRBJ2-7; TRBD2 matches 10 bases. The CDR3 consists of 18 residues. Germline CDR1 reads MDHEN; CDR2 reads SYDVKM. V dropped 1 base and J dropped 7; count of bases not matched to a gene: 16. Written as DNA, the CDR3 is TGTGCCAGCAGTTTATTATCAACGGGGCTAGCGGGGGCCGGAGAGCAGTACTTC. Protein: CASSLLSTGLAGAGEQYF.

Only one count was recorded for this clone. This sequence joins TRBV2 and TRBJ1-5, with 7 bases matching TRBD1. Trimming at V came to 6 bases and at J to 3 bases, leaving 5 bases not matched to a gene. Germline assignment: CDR1 SNHLY and CDR2 FYNNEI. The CDR3 loop spans 14 amino acids. The CDR3 DNA is TGTGCCAGCAGGTCCACAGGGGCCAATCAGCCCCAGCATTTT. Translated: CASRSTGANQPQHF.

This clone was seen just once. The chain recombines TRBV6-5 with TRBJ1-1; the D gene is possibly TRBD1 (5 bases). The CDR3 loop spans 11 amino acids. CDR1 is MNHEY, CDR2 SVGAGI, per germline. The V end lost 6 bases, the J end lost 11 bases, and 13 bases lay between the germline ends. CDR3 sequence reads: CASRGGRLAFF. CDR3 bases: TGTGCCAGCAGGGGGGGACGGCTGGCTTTCTTT.

V is TRBV11-2 and J is TRBJ2-1; 11 positions match TRBD2. In germline, CDR1 is SGHAT, CDR2 FQNNGV. The CDR3 spans 14 residues. J lost 10 bases, V lost 1 base, and 3 bases had no gene match. The DNA for the CDR3 is TGTGCCAGCAGCTTAGTTGTAGCGGGAGGGGAGCAGTTCTTC. It encodes CASSLVVAGGEQFF. The entire variable domain, with the rest obtained from reference TRBV11-2 and TRBJ2-1, is as follows: EAGVAQSPRYKIIEKRQSVAFWCNPISGHATLYWYQQILGQGPKLLIQFQNNGVVDDSQLPKDRFSAERLKGVDSTLKIQPAKLEDSAVYLCASSLVVAGGEQFFGPGTRLTVL.

V gene TRBV28 combines with J gene TRBJ2-7, with D possibly TRBD1 on 5 matching bases. The V and J ends lost 2 bases and 4 bases respectively, with 9 bases between them. Germline CDR1 MDHEN, CDR2 SYDVKM. This CDR3 region has 13 residues. The CDR3 here is CASSLIGAYEQYF. CDR3 in DNA: TGTGCCAGCAGTTTAATAGGGGCGTACGAGCAGTACTTC.

The rearrangement joins TRBV2 to TRBJ1-4, with 10 bases identical to TRBD1. The V segment lost 5 bases and the J segment 7 bases; nucleotides outside the gene matches: 10. CDR3 size: 16 residues. Germline values: CDR1 SNHLY, CDR2 FYNNEI. The CDR3 DNA sequence: TGTGCCAGCAGTCGGGACAGGGGAGCGTTTGGTGAAAAACTGTTTTTT. It yields the protein CASSRDRGAFGEKLFF.